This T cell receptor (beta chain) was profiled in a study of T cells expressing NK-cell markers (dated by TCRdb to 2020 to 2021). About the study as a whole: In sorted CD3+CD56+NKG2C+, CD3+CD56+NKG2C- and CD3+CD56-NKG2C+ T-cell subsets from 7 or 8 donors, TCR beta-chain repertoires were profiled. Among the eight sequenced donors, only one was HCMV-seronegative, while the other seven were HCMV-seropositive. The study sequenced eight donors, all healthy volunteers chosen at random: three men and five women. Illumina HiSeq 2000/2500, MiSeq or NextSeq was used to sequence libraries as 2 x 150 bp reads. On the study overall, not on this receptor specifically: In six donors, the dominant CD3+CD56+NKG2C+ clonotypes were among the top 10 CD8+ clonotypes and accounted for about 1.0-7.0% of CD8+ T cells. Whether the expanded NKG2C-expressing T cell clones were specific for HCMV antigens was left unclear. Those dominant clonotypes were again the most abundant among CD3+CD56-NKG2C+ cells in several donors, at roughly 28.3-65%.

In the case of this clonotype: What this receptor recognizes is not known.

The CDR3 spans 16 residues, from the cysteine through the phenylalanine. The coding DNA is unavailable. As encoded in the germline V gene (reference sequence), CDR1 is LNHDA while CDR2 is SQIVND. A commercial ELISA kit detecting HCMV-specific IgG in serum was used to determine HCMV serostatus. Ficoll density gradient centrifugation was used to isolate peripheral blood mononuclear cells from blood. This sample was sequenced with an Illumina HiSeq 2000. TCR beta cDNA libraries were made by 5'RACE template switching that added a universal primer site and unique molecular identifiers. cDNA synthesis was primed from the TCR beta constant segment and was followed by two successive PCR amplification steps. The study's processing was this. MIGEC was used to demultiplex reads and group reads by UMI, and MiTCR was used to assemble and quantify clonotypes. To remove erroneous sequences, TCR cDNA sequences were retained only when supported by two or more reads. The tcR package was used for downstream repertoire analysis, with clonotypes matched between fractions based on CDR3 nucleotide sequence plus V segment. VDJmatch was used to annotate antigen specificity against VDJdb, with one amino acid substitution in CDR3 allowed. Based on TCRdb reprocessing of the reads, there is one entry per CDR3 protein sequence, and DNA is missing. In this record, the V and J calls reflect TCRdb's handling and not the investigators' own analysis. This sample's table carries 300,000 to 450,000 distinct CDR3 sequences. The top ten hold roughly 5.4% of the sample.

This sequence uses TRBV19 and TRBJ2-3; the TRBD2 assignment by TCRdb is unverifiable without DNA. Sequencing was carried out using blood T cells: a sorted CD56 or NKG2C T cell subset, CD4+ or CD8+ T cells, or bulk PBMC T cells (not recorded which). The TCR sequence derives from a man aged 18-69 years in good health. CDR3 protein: CASSTGGGSGTDTQYF.